Sequencing of this T cell receptor beta chain was carried out in a study of tumor-infiltrating lymphocytes in primary liver carcinoma. Points from the study as a whole: Detection in all five tumor regions applied to only about 8-24% of top clones.

Taking roughly 20-34 mg of unsorted bulk tissue, the authors co-extracted RNA and DNA. A primer matching the constant region was used to make TCR beta cDNA from approximately 520 ng of total RNA. Three-round nested multiplex PCR performed with slightly modified ARM-PCR produced the TCR beta libraries. With TRBV1-TRBV30 forward primers and a C-beta reverse primer, the first two PCR rounds were run for approximately 10 cycles each. TCRdb reprocessed the multiplex PCR reads with MiXCR, giving one entry per CDR3 protein. The sample lists roughly 78,000 distinct CDR3 sequences, 60% to 80% occurring once. V lost 0 bases, J lost 6 bases, and 12 bases lay in between. In germline, CDR1 is SGHAT, CDR2 FQNNGV. The CDR3 has 16 residues. Sample share makes this clonotype medium-sized (0.01 to 0.1%). Its antigen is undetermined.

Sequencing was done on a sample of liver tumor tissue from sampling region 4. The subset was: tumor region T4, right-lateral pole. V usage is TRBV11-2 and J usage is TRBJ1-6; no reliable D call. This clonotype was obtained from a woman aged 55-69 years with primary liver carcinoma and hepatitis B virus infection. The CDR3 is CASSLDPRFPNSPLHF. As DNA, the CDR3 is TGTGCCAGCAGCTTAGATCCTCGGTTTCCTAATTCACCCCTCCACTTT.